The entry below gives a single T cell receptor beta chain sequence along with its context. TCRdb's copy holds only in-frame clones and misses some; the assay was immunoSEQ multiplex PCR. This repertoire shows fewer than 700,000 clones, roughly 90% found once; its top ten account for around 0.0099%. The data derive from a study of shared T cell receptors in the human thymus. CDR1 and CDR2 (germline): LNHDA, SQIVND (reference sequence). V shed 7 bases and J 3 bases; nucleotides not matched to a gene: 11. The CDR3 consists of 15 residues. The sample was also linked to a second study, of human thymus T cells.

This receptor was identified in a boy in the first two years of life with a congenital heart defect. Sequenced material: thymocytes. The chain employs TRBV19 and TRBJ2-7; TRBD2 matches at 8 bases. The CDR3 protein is CASTSTSGGYYEQYF. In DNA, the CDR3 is TGTGCCAGTACCTCAACTAGCGGAGGTTACTACGAGCAGTACTTC.